These 8 T cell receptor beta chains were all obtained from the same sample, sequenced in a study of CD8 T cells in Susac syndrome. The authors reverse transcribed roughly 0.5 to 1 ug RNA with random hexamers. TCRdb processed the immunoSEQ multiplex PCR reads anew with MiXCR; each CDR3 protein has one entry. The sample has hundreds of thousands of distinct CDR3 sequences, 93% seen once. The sequenced sample was CD4+ T cells from PBMCs. These receptors all stem from a human donor with multiple sclerosis.

The CDR3 spells CASSPPGPVNIQYF. The CDR3 nucleotides are TGTGCCAGCAGCCCCCCGGGACCTGTAAACATTCAGTACTTC. The chain has TRBV28 and TRBJ2-4; the D gene could be TRBD1 or TRBD2 (5 bases each). Germline CDR1 is MDHEN and CDR2 is SYDVKM. Trimming took 6 bases from V and 6 from J, leaving 15 bases between them. CDR3 length: 14 residues.

This clonotype occurred once. The chain couples TRBV20-1 to TRBJ1-5, with 8 bases fitting TRBD1. The trim removed 1 base at V and 5 bases at J, leaving 4 bases unmatched. This CDR3 is built from 14 residues. Germline V gives CDR1 DFQATT, CDR2 SNEGSKA (reference sequence). CDR3 in amino acids: CSARGQGPDQPQHF. For the CDR3, the DNA is TGCAGTGCTAGAGGACAGGGGCCGGATCAGCCCCAGCATTTT.

The chain recombines TRBV11-2 with TRBJ2-7; D remains unclear. Germline V CDR1 and CDR2: SGHAT, FQNNGV. V lost 0 bases and J lost 3, with 9 bases in between. The CDR3 has 14 amino acids. CDR3 region: CASSLDWSVYEQYF. The DNA for the CDR3 is TGTGCCAGCAGCTTAGATTGGTCGGTCTACGAGCAGTACTTC.

The chain links TRBV20-1 to TRBJ2-3; no clear D gene. This CDR3 spans 15 amino acids. Germline CDR1 and CDR2: DFQATT and SNEGSKA (reference sequence). The ends were cut back, 6 bases at V and 0 bases at J, with 16 bases in the middle. DNA of the CDR3: TGCAGTGCCCGAGAGCCGAACCCTAGCACAGATACGCAGTATTTT. This gives the protein CSAREPNPSTDTQYF.

This chain uses TRBV30 with TRBJ1-5; tentatively, D is TRBD1 (5 bases). The germline CDR1 and CDR2 sequences are GTSNPN and SVGIG (reference sequence). There are 15 residues in the CDR3. The ends were cut back, 1 base at V and 5 bases at J, with 15 bases in the middle. The CDR3 DNA follows: TGTGCCTGGAGTGGGGACCCGATCGGTCATCAGCCCCAGCATTTT. This sequence encodes CAWSGDPIGHQPQHF. The full variable domain, completed using reference TRBV30 and TRBJ1-5, is SQTIHQWPATLVQPVGSPLSLECTVEGTSNPNLYWYRQAAGRGLQLLFYSVGIGQISSEVPQNLSASRPQDRQFILSSKKLLLSDSGFYLCAWSGDPIGHQPQHFGDGTRLSIL.

The rearrangement uses TRBV2 and TRBJ1-6, with no clear D. Trimming stripped 4 bases from V and 16 bases from J, with 20 bases between. Germline V CDR1 and CDR2: SNHLY, FYNNEI. This CDR3 region has 14 residues. Here the CDR3 DNA reads TGTGCCAGCAGTGGTGAAGGGCTGAAGGCTGTACTCCACTTT. Its translation is CASSGEGLKAVLHF. Together with reference TRBV2 and TRBJ1-6, the CDR3 gives the full variable domain: EPEVTQTPSHQVTQMGQEVILRCVPISNHLYFYWYRQILGQKVEFLVSFYNNEISEKSEIFDDQFSVERPDGSNFTLKIRSTKLEDSAMYFCASSGEGLKAVLHFGNGTRLTVT.

The CDR3 region is CASSLATDRYSNQPQHF. The CDR3 nucleotides are TGTGCCAGCAGTTTAGCTACAGATCGTTATAGCAATCAGCCCCAGCATTTT. The genes are TRBV12-3 or TRBV12-4 and TRBJ1-5; no reliable D call. This CDR3 has 17 residues. The ends were cut back, 0 bases at V and 0 bases at J, with 12 bases in the middle.

This clonotype was seen just once. This chain connects TRBV28 to TRBJ2-3; 9 bases agree with TRBD2. The CDR3 contains 16 residues. V lost 2 bases and J lost 6; bases outside the gene matches: 9. Germline values: CDR1 MDHEN, CDR2 SYDVKM. The DNA for the CDR3 is TGTGCCAGCAGTTTAGGGGCGGGGGGGCCCTGGGATACGCAGTATTTT. Protein product: CASSLGAGGPWDTQYF.